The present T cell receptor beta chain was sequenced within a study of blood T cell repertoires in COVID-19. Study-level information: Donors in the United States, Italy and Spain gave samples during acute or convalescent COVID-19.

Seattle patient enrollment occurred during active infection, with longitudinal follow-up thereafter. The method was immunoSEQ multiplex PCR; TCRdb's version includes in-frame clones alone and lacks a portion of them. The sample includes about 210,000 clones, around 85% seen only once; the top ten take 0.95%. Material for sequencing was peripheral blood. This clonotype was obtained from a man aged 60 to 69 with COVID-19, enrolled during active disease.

CDR3 sequence: CASHTSGEGETQYF. CDR3 nucleotide sequence: TGCGCCAGTCACACGTCGGGGGAGGGAGAGACCCAGTACTTC. The rearrangement uses TRBV5-1 and TRBJ2-5; 7 positions agree with TRBD2. The ends lost 8 bases at V and 4 bases at J; junction bases unmatched: 11. The germline CDR1 and CDR2 sequences are SGHRS and YFSETQ. The CDR3 runs to 14 residues. Combining the CDR3 with reference TRBV5-1 and TRBJ2-5 gives the whole variable domain KAGVTQTPRYLIKTRGQQVTLSCSPISGHRSVSWYQQTPGQGLQFLFEYFSETQRNKGNFPGRFSGRQFSNSRSEMNVSTLELGDSALYLCASHTSGEGETQYFGPGTRLLVL.